This T cell receptor beta chain was recorded in a study of blood T cell repertoires in COVID-19. This CDR3 region has 13 residues. CDR1 and CDR2 (germline): MNHEY, SVGAGI. The V end was cut by 2 bases, the J end by 6 bases, with 8 bases between. Sequenced by immunoSEQ multiplex PCR; TCRdb stores in-frame clones only, minus some. The profile covers some 120,000 clones, with about 80% appearing a single time and roughly 17% taken by the ten largest. The sequenced material came from peripheral blood. The rearrangement joins TRBV6-5 to TRBJ2-1; D possibly corresponds to TRBD2 (5 bases). This clonotype was obtained from a woman aged 45-65 years with acute or convalescent COVID-19. CDR3 amino acids: CASSYSGINEQFF. In DNA form, the CDR3 reads TGTGCCAGCAGTTACAGCGGCATCAATGAGCAGTTCTTC.